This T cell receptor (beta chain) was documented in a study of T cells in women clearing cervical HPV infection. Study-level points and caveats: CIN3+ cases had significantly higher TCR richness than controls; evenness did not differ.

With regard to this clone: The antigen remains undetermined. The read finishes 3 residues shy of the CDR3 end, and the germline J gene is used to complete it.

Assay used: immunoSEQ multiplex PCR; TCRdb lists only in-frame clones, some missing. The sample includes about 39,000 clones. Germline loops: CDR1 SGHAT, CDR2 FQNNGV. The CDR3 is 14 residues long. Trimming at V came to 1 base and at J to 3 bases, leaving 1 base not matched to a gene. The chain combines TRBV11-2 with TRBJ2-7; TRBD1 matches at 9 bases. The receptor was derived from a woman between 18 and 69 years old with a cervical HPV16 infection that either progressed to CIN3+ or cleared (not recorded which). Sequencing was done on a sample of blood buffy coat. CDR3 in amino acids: CASSLGQGGYEQYF. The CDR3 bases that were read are TGTGCCAGCAGCTTAGGACAGGGGGGCTACGAG.